Sequencing of this TCR beta chain was carried out in a study of blood T cell repertoires in COVID-19. Overall study: Researchers got acute and convalescent COVID-19 samples from the United States, Italy and Spain.

The germline CDR1 and CDR2 sequences are KGHSH and LQKENI. V shed 0 bases and J 5 bases; nucleotides not matched to a gene: 3. CDR3 length: 16 residues. Libraries were prepared by immunoSEQ multiplex PCR; TCRdb keeps only in-frame clonotypes and omits some of them. The table shows under 85,000 clones, with over 80% occurring only once. Specimen: peripheral blood. The clonotype was recovered from a man between 45 and 60 years old with acute or convalescent COVID-19. The chain has TRBV18 and TRBJ2-3; 12 bases align to TRBD1. CDR3 protein: CASSPPGTGGGDTQYF. The CDR3 nucleotides are TGTGCCAGCTCACCACCGGGGACAGGGGGCGGAGATACGCAGTATTTT.